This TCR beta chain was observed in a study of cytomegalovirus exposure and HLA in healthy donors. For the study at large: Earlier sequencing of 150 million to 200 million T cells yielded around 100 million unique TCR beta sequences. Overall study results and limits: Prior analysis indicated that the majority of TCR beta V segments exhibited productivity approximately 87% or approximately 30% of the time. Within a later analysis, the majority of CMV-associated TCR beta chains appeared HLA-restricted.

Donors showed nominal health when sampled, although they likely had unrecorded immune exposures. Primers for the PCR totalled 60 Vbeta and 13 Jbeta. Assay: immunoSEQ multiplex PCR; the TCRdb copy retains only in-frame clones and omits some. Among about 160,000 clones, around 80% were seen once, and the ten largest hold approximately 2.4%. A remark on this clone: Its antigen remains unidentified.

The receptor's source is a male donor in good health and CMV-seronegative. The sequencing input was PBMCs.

The DNA of the CDR3 is TGTGCCAGCATAGCCGACAGGGTAATTCCGCCCCAGCATTTT. Its translation is CASIADRVIPPQHF. V usage is TRBV6-1 and J usage is TRBJ1-5, with TRBD1 identical over 7 bases. Germline loops: CDR1 MNHNS, CDR2 SASEGT. The V and J ends lost 7 bases and 9 bases, in that order; junction bases with no gene match: 12. The CDR3 covers 14 residues.